Presented here are 18 T cell receptor beta chains from one specimen sequenced in a study of blood T cell repertoires in COVID-19. The table came from immunoSEQ multiplex PCR; TCRdb's copy has only in-frame clones and leaves some out. The data contain about 280,000 clones, about 83% of them singletons. Input material: peripheral blood. The receptors come from a woman between 45 and 60 years old who had recovered from COVID-19.

The chain links TRBV5-1 to TRBJ1-3; TRBD1 matches 8 bases. CDR1 SGHRS and CDR2 YFSETQ come from the germline V gene. The CDR3 loop spans 16 amino acids. Losses at the gene ends were 2 bases for V and 2 bases for J; bases not matched to a gene: 6. The DNA of the CDR3 is TGCGCCAGCAGCTTATCCCCAGGGGGCGCTGGAAACACCATATATTTT. Encoded protein: CASSLSPGGAGNTIYF.

This clone was found once. This CDR3 is CASSASDSPNEKLFF. DNA for the CDR3: TGTGCCAGCAGCGCCTCGGACAGCCCTAATGAAAAACTGTTTTTT. The genes are TRBV9 and TRBJ1-4, with D perhaps TRBD1 (6 bases). The germline V gene has CDR1 SGDLS and CDR2 YYNGEE. Trimming removed 3 bases at V and 3 bases at J, with 12 bases between. This CDR3 is built from 15 residues.

The chain employs TRBV18 and TRBJ2-7, with 12 bases lining up with TRBD1. The trim removed 6 bases at V and 9 bases at J, leaving 12 bases unmatched. The V gene's germline CDR1 is KGHSH and CDR2 LQKENI. CDR3 length: 15 amino acids. CDR3 nucleotide sequence: TGTGCCAGCTCCCCTACCGGGACAGGGGGCACAAGGCAGTACTTC. Translation gives CASSPTGTGGTRQYF.

This chain uses TRBV24-1 with TRBJ2-5; D is possibly TRBD1 (6 bases). This CDR3 is built from 13 residues. V dropped 5 bases and J dropped 4 bases, with 10 bases sitting between them. From germline, CDR1 is KGHDR and CDR2 SFDVKD. CDR3 loop: CATSAQGSETQYF. The CDR3 DNA follows: TGTGCCACCAGTGCCCAGGGGTCAGAGACCCAGTACTTC.

This rearrangement joins TRBV4-2 to TRBJ2-1, with 7 bases lining up with TRBD2. The CDR3 is 16 residues long. CDR1 is LGHNA and CDR2 is YNFKEQ in the germline V gene. J lost 4 bases, V lost 3 bases, and 9 bases had no gene match. The CDR3 sequence is CASSQLSPGGYNEQFF. In nucleotides, the CDR3 is TGTGCCAGCAGCCAGCTTTCCCCGGGAGGATACAATGAGCAGTTCTTC.

The chain links TRBV7-8 to TRBJ2-5, with D perhaps TRBD1 (7 bases). Germline V gene lookup returns CDR1 SGHVS and CDR2 FQNEAQ. The CDR3 runs 17 residues. Trimming took 5 bases from V and 5 from J, leaving 24 bases between them. CDR3: CASSQSWGGRGRETQYF. CDR3 bases: TGTGCCAGCAGCCAAAGTTGGGGCGGCAGGGGGAGGGAGACCCAGTACTTC.

V usage is TRBV3-1 (or the pseudogene TRBV3-2) and J usage is TRBJ2-7; 8 positions agree with TRBD1. Germline CDR1 is LGHDT and CDR2 is YNNKEL (reference sequence). The CDR3 sequence is 15 residues long. Unmatched junction bases numbered 10, after V lost 3 bases and J lost 6 bases. The CDR3 DNA follows: TGTGCCAGCAGCCACACCTGGACAGGGATTTTCGAGCAGTACTTC. Translated: CASSHTWTGIFEQYF.

The J gene is TRBJ2-7, the V gene TRBV6-5, with TRBD1 matching 8 bases. This CDR3 spans 15 amino acids. Germline V gene data show CDR1 as MNHEY and CDR2 as SVGAGI. V gave up 6 bases and J gave up 0 bases; unmatched junction bases: 7. The DNA of the CDR3 is TGTGCCAGCAGCCGGGGACAGGAGAGCTCCTACGAGCAGTACTTC. It translates to CASSRGQESSYEQYF.

This sequence joins TRBV28 and TRBJ2-1, with a weak D call TRBD1 (6 bases). CDR1 and CDR2 from the germline V gene are MDHEN and SYDVKM. This CDR3 region has 13 residues. Trimming left V 1 base short and J 10 bases short, with 11 bases between. This CDR3 is CASSLFRDTEQFF. The CDR3, as DNA: TGTGCCAGCAGTTTATTCCGGGACACCGAGCAGTTCTTC.

This clone was detected only once. V usage is TRBV7-9 and J usage is TRBJ2-2, with TRBD1 identical over 9 bases. Trimming cost V 3 bases and J 5 bases; bases outside gene matches: 7. This CDR3 is built from 16 residues. Germline values: CDR1 SEHNR, CDR2 FQNEAQ (reference sequence). The CDR3 sequence: CASSFSSGTGTGELFF. As DNA, the CDR3 is TGTGCCAGCAGCTTCTCATCCGGGACAGGGACCGGGGAGCTGTTTTTT. Combining the CDR3 with reference TRBV7-9 and TRBJ2-2 gives the whole variable domain DTGVSQNPRHKITKRGQNVTFRCDPISEHNRLYWYRQTLGQGPEFLTYFQNEAQLEKSRLLSDRFSAERPKGSFSTLEIQRTEQGDSAMYLCASSFSSGTGTGELFFGEGSRLTVL.

The gene calls are TRBV28 and TRBJ2-1, with TRBD1 matching over 7 bases. This CDR3 has 18 residues. The V segment lost 3 bases and the J segment 4 bases; nucleotides outside the gene matches: 15. Germline CDR1 reads MDHEN; CDR2 reads SYDVKM. The CDR3 is CASSFLLFTGVGYNEQFF. The CDR3 DNA sequence: TGTGCCAGCAGTTTCCTACTATTTACAGGGGTTGGGTACAATGAGCAGTTCTTC.

The CDR3 nucleotides read TGCATTTCTCGGGGAGGGTACACCGGGGAGCTGTTTTTT. Its translation is CISRGGYTGELFF. The rearrangement uses TRBV29-1 and TRBJ2-2; TRBD2 agrees at 7 bases. This CDR3 region has 13 residues. In germline, CDR1 is SQVTM, CDR2 ANQGSEA.

This chain connects TRBV19 to TRBJ1-2; 9 positions agree with TRBD1. The germline V gene has CDR1 LNHDA and CDR2 SQIVND (reference sequence). This CDR3 is 16 amino acids long. Unmatched junction bases numbered 11, after V lost 3 bases and J lost 6 bases. The CDR3 reads CASSIAIQGAKDGYTF. As DNA, the CDR3 is TGTGCCAGTAGTATCGCAATACAGGGGGCAAAGGATGGCTACACCTTC.

This chain connects TRBV29-1 to TRBJ2-7, with 10 nucleotides matching TRBD2. The CDR3 totals 11 residues. Germline V gives CDR1 SQVTM, CDR2 ANQGSEA. The V segment lost 8 bases and the J segment 6 bases; nucleotides outside the gene matches: 4. This CDR3 reads CSTQRGGEQYF. The CDR3 region has the DNA TGCAGCACCCAGCGGGGGGGCGAGCAGTACTTC.

The chain has TRBV10-2 and TRBJ1-1; D not certain. V was clipped by 0 bases and J by 0 bases, with 5 bases between them. The CDR3 loop spans 14 amino acids. The germline gives CDR1 WSHSY, CDR2 SAAADI. The CDR3 is CASSESRLNTEAFF. The CDR3, as DNA: TGCGCCAGCAGTGAGTCGAGATTGAACACTGAAGCTTTCTTT.

This chain joins TRBV30 and TRBJ2-1, with 8 bases that match TRBD1. The CDR3 is made up of 13 amino acids. Germline trimming cut 7 bases from V and 1 base from J; bases unmatched to any gene: 3. CDR1 is GTSNPN and CDR2 is SVGIG in the germline V gene (reference sequence). This CDR3 reads CASDRGSYNEQFF. In DNA, the CDR3 is TGTGCCTCCGACAGGGGATCCTACAATGAGCAGTTCTTC.

This clone was recorded a few times. This CDR3 is CASSSGPWGYEQYF. In DNA, the CDR3 is TGCGCCAGCAGCAGCGGACCGTGGGGATACGAGCAGTACTTC. The chain is built from TRBV4-3 and TRBJ2-7; D possibly corresponds to TRBD2 (5 bases). V was clipped by 5 bases and J by 4 bases, with 15 bases between them. CDR3 length: 14 amino acids. Germline V gives CDR1 LGHNA, CDR2 YSLEER.

The chain links TRBV19 to TRBJ1-2; D ambiguous. V lost 7 bases to trimming and J lost 0 bases, with 18 bases between them. The CDR3 is 16 amino acids. Germline CDR1 is LNHDA and CDR2 is SQIVND (reference sequence). The CDR3 DNA sequence: TGTGCCAGTACCCGGTCCCGGAGCGGGACTAACTATGGCTACACCTTC. It translates to CASTRSRSGTNYGYTF.